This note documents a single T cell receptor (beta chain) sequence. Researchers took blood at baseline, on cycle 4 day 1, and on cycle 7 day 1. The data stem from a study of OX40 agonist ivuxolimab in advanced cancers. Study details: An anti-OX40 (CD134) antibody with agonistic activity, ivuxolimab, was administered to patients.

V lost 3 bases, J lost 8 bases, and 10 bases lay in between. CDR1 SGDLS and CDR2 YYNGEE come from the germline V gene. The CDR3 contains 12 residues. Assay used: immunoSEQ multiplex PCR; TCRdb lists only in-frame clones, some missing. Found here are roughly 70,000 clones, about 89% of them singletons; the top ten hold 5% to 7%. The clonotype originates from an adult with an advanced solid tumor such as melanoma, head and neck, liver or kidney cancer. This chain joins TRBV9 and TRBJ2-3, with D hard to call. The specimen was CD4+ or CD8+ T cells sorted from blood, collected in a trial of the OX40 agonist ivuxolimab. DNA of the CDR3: TGTGCCAGCAGCGGCCTGGCCGGTACGCAGTATTTT. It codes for CASSGLAGTQYF.